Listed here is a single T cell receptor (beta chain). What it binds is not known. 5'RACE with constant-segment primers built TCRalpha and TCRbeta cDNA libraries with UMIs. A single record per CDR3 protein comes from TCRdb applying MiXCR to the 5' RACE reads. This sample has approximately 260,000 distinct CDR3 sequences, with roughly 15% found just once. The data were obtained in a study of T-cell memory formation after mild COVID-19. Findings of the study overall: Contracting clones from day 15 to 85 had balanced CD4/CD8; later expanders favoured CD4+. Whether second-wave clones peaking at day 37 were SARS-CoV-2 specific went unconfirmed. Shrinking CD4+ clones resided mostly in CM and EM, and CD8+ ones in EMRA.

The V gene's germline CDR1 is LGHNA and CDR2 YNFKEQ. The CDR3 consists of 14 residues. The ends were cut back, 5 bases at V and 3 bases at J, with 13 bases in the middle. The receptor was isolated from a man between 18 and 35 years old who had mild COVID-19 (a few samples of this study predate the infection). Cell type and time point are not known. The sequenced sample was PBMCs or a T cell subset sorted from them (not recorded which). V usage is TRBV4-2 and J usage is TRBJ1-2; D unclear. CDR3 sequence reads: CASSIGRRHYGYTF. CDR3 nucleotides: TGTGCCAGCAGCATTGGTAGACGACACTATGGCTACACCTTC.